The T cell receptor beta chain described here comes from a study of OX40 agonist ivuxolimab in advanced cancers. Turning to the study itself: An anti-OX40 (CD134) antibody with agonistic activity, ivuxolimab, was administered to patients. Overall study results and limits: Clones of CD4+ and CD8+ blood T cells grew by week 6 at doses of 0.1 to 3.0 mg/kg. Expanded clones belonging to CD8+ T cells outnumbered, on average, those of CD4+.

Assay used: immunoSEQ multiplex PCR; TCRdb lists only in-frame clones, some missing. The sample gives 90,000 to 120,000 clones, more than 85% of which show up once; about 1.2% is in the top ten. Peripheral blood came from all dose cohorts at three timepoints. This clone has just one count. The target antigen is unknown. The clonotype originates from an adult with an advanced solid tumor such as melanoma, head and neck, liver or kidney cancer. The specimen comprised CD4+ or CD8+ T cells sorted from blood, sampled in a trial of the OX40 agonist ivuxolimab.

CDR3 region: CAPTPARGLNTGELFF. Here the CDR3 DNA reads TGTGCCCCCACCCCCGCTAGGGGGCTAAACACCGGGGAGCTGTTTTTT. This chain joins TRBV27 and TRBJ2-2; 7 nucleotides agree with TRBD1. This CDR3 is 16 amino acids long. V was clipped by 11 bases and J by 2 bases; unmatched bases: 14. From germline, CDR1 is MNHEY and CDR2 SMNVEV (reference sequence).